The source of this T cell receptor beta chain is a study of CD8 T cells in Susac syndrome. CDR1 is MDHEN, CDR2 SYDVKM, per germline. CDR3 length equals 14 residues. V lost 4 bases to trimming and J lost 2 bases, with 12 bases between them. The RNA input was 0.5 to 1 ug, and it was reverse transcribed with random hexamers. Amplification of TCR beta CDR3 spanned 54 Vbeta and 13 Jbeta via immunoSEQ multiplex PCR. Using its own MiXCR run on the immunoSEQ multiplex PCR reads, TCRdb lists one record per CDR3 protein. The data show about 190,000 distinct CDR3 sequences, roughly 92% seen once. The T cells that were sequenced for TCR beta were CD8+ and CD4+ cells from blood. Controls were healthy donors (matched for age and sex). CD8+ and CD4+ T cells were negatively isolated; TEMRA cells were FACS-enriched.

The chain carries TRBV28 and TRBJ2-7, with a possible D match to TRBD2 (6 bases). The specimen was CD4+ T cells from PBMCs. The TCR originated in a human donor in good health. The CDR3 protein is CASSSWTGAYEQYV. CDR3 sequence (DNA): TGTGCCAGCAGTTCTTGGACGGGAGCCTACGAGCAGTACGTC.